This T cell receptor (beta chain) appears in the sequencing data of a study of CD8 T cell repertoires and HIV-1 epitope variants. Here immunoSEQ multiplex PCR was the method, and the copy in TCRdb shows in-frame clones only, minus some. The sample has about 95,000 clones, roughly four fifths seen once. This CDR3 contains 13 residues. V gave up 8 bases and J gave up 5 bases, with 15 bases separating them. From germline, CDR1 is LNHDA and CDR2 SQIVND (reference sequence). This clone has more than one count but fewer than ten. The source material was uncultured baseline CD8+ T cells from peripheral blood mononuclear cells (PBMCs). This clonotype was sampled from a male donor with HIV. V and J are TRBV19 and TRBJ1-1; D gene unclear. In nucleotides, the CDR3 is TGTGCCAGTTCTACCCAGGTGTATACTGAAGCTTTCTTT. Translated, it gives CASSTQVYTEAFF.